The 3 T cell receptor beta chains reported below all come from one sample, sequenced in a study of blood T cell repertoires in COVID-19. Generated by immunoSEQ multiplex PCR, the TCRdb table keeps only in-frame clones and is missing some. The sample gives roughly 120,000 clones, 75% to 85% of which show up once; 7% to 9% is in the top ten. The source material was peripheral blood. Source of these receptors: a woman aged 80 or over with active or convalescent COVID-19.

This clone was counted between two and nine times. DNA for the CDR3: TGCGCCAGCAGCTTGGCCGGGTCAGGGGGAAACACCATATATTTT. Amino acid sequence: CASSLAGSGGNTIYF. This sequence joins TRBV5-1 and TRBJ1-3, with D tentatively TRBD1 (5 bases). V lost 0 bases, J lost 4 bases, and 11 bases lay in between. Germline V gives CDR1 SGHRS, CDR2 YFSETQ. This CDR3 has 15 amino acids.

V and J are TRBV7-2 and TRBJ1-1; D is perhaps TRBD1 (6 bases). Germline V lookup: CDR1 SGHTA, CDR2 FQGNSA. CDR3 length: 13 amino acids. The V gene lost 2 bases and the J gene lost 5 bases, with 9 bases spanning the gap. Written as DNA, the CDR3 is TGTGCCAGCAGCTTAAACAGGGATACTGAAGCTTTCTTT. Protein: CASSLNRDTEAFF.

J is TRBJ2-7 and V is TRBV28, with 7 bases lining up with TRBD1. Germline CDR1 reads MDHEN; CDR2 reads SYDVKM. Losses at the gene ends were 6 bases for V and 2 bases for J; bases not matched to a gene: 10. The CDR3 is 15 residues long. The CDR3 nucleotides are TGTGCCAGCAGAAATCGACAGGGTGCAACCTACGAGCAGTACTTC. The encoded protein is CASRNRQGATYEQYF.